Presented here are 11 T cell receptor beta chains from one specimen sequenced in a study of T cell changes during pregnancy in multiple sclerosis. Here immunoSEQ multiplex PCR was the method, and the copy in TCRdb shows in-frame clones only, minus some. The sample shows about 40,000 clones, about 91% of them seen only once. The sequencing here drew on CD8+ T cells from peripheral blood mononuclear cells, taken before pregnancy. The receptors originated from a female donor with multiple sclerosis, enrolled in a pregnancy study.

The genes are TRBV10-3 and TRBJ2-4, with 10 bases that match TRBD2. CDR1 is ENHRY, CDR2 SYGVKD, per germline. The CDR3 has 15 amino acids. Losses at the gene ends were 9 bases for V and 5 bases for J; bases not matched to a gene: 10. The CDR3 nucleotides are TGTGCCATAGTCCAAGCGGGAGGGCCCGAAAACATTCAGTACTTC. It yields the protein CAIVQAGGPENIQYF.

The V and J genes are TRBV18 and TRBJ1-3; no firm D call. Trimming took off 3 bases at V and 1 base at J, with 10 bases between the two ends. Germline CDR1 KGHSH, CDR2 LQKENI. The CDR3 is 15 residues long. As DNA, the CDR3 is TGTGCCAGCTCACCTGACGAGGATTCTGGAAACACCATATATTTT. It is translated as CASSPDEDSGNTIYF. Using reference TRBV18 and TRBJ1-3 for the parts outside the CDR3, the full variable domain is NAGVMQNPRHLVRRRGQEARLRCSPMKGHSHVYWYRQLPEEGLKFMVYLQKENIIDESGMPKERFSAEFPKEGPSILRIQQVVRGDSAAYFCASSPDEDSGNTIYFGEGSWLTVV.

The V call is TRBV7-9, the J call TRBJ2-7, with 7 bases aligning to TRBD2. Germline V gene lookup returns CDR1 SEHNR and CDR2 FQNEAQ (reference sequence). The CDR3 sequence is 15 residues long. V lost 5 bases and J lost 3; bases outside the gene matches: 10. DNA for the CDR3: TGTGCCAGCAGCCGAACGACTAGCCCATTCTACGAGCAGTACTTC. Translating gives CASSRTTSPFYEQYF.

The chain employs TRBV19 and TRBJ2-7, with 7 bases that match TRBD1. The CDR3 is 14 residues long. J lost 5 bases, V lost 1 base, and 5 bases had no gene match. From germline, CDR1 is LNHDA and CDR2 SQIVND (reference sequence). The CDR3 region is CASSIGGGRDEQYF. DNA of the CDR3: TGTGCCAGTAGTATAGGAGGGGGCCGAGACGAGCAGTACTTC.

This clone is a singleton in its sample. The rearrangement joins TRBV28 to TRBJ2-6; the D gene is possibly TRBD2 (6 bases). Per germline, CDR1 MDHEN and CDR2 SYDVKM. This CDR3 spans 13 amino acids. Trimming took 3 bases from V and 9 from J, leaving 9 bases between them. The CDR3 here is CASSLRGFNVLTF. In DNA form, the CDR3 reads TGTGCCAGCAGTTTGCGGGGCTTCAACGTCCTGACTTTC.

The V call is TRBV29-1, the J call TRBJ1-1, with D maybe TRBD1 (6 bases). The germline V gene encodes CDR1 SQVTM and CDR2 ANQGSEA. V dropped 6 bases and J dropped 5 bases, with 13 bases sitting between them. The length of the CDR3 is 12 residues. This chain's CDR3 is CSVVQGWTEAFF. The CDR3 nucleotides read TGCAGCGTGGTACAGGGATGGACTGAAGCTTTCTTT.

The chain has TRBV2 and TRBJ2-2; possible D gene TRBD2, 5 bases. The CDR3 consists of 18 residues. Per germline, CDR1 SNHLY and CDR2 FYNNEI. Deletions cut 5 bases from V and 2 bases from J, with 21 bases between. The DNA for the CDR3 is TGTGCCAGCAGTCAAACTCCTCCGGGCGGGCAAAACACCGGGGAGCTGTTTTTT. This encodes CASSQTPPGGQNTGELFF.

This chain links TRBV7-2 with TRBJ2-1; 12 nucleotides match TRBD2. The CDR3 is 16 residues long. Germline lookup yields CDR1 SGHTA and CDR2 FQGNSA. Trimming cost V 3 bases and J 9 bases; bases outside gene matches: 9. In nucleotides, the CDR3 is TGTGCCAGCAGCTTCCCGACTAGCGGGAGTCCCGGTGAGCAGTTCTTC. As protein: CASSFPTSGSPGEQFF. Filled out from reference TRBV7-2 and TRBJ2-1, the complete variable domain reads GAGVSQSPSNKVTEKGKDVELRCDPISGHTALYWYRQSLGQGLEFLIYFQGNSAPDKSGLPSDRFSAERTGGSVSTLTIQRTQQEDSAVYLCASSFPTSGSPGEQFFGPGTRLTVL.

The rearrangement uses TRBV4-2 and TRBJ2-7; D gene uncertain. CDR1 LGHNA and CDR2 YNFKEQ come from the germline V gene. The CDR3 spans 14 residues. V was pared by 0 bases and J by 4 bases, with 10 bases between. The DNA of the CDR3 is TGTGCCAGCAGCCAAGATGTTCTCACATACGAGCAGTACTTC. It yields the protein CASSQDVLTYEQYF.

CDR3 amino acids: CASSTGLAGTYEQYF. The CDR3 DNA sequence: TGTGCCAGCAGCACGGGACTAGCGGGAACCTACGAGCAGTACTTC. The chain is built from TRBV7-9 and TRBJ2-7, with TRBD2 identical over 13 bases. The junction had 3 bases not matched to a gene; V was cut back by 5 bases and J by 2 bases. The CDR3 length is 15 residues. Germline CDR1 SEHNR, CDR2 FQNEAQ (reference sequence).

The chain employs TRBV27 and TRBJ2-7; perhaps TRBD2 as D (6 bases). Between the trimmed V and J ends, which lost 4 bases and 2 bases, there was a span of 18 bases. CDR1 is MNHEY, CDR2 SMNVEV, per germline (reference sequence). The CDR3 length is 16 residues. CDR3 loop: CASSSPIGRIPYEQYF. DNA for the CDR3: TGTGCCAGCAGTTCCCCAATAGGGAGGATTCCCTACGAGCAGTACTTC.